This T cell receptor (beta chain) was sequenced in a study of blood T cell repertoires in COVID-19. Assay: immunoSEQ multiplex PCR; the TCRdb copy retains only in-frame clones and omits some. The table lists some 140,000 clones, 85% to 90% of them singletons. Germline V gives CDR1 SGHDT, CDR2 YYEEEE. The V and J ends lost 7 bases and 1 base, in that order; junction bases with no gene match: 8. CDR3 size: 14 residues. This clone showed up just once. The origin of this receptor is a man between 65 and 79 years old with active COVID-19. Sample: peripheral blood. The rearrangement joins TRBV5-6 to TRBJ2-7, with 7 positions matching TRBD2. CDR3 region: CASENLADSYEQYF. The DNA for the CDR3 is TGTGCCAGCGAAAACCTAGCGGATTCCTACGAGCAGTACTTC.